This T cell receptor (beta chain) was documented in a study of neurological immune-mediated disorders. Each TCR transcript was tagged with a 10-nucleotide random UMI during 5'RACE. TCRdb passed the 5' RACE reads through MiXCR, listing each CDR3 protein once. The top ten hold less than 7% of the sample, which has 17,000 or so distinct CDR3 sequences, roughly 2.6% seen once. In its sample, this clonotype was seen many times. Antigen: not known. Notes on the study in general: Expanded clones shared no CDR3 amino acid sequences across subjects, suggesting private repertoires in all groups. Healthy controls had more TCR clonal expansion than multiple sclerosis, which showed the least, whereas HTLV-1-associated myelopathy showed the most.

The unsorted libraries were produced from 2 million PBMCs held at -80 C. Germline values: CDR1 SGHTA, CDR2 FQGNSA. The CDR3 contains 15 residues. J lost 5 bases, V lost 5 bases, and 11 bases had no gene match. The source of this sequence is a young woman with multiple sclerosis. The chain has TRBV7-2 and TRBJ2-5; TRBD2 agrees at 7 bases. Input material: PBMCs. CDR3: CASSPQRGDWETQYF. CDR3 bases: TGTGCCAGCAGCCCCCAACGGGGGGACTGGGAGACCCAGTACTTC.